The present T cell receptor beta chain was sequenced within a study of control samples from healthy donors and cancer patients. Using immunoSEQ multiplex PCR, the repertoire was profiled, and TCRdb retains in-frame clones only, with some absent. The data contain about 89,000 clones, around nine tenths of them singletons. Germline V gives CDR1 LNHNV, CDR2 YYDKDF (reference sequence). This CDR3 comprises 15 residues. The ends were cut back, 1 base at V and 0 bases at J, with 7 bases in the middle. The chain carries TRBV15 and TRBJ1-5; D not certain. The sequence was obtained from a young man in good health. Source material: blood. DNA for the CDR3: TGTGCCACCAGCAGAGCCGGATATAGCAATCAGCCCCAGCATTTT. Translation: CATSRAGYSNQPQHF.